This T cell receptor beta chain was sequenced for a study of OX40 agonist ivuxolimab in advanced cancers. Study as a whole: Intravenous ivuxolimab was administered to patients every 2 weeks at 0.01 to 10 mg/kg. Study-wide points: Clonal expansion among partial responders at 0.1-3.0 mg/kg ranked near the lowest.

CDR3 length equals 14 residues. Germline loops: CDR1 MDHEN, CDR2 SYDVKM. The junction had 4 bases not matched to a gene; V was cut back by 2 bases and J by 6 bases. Profiling relied on immunoSEQ multiplex PCR, and the TCRdb table lists in-frame clones only, not all of them. Among around 72,000 clones listed, 89% were seen once. This clone appeared a single time. Its antigen is unknown. The clonotype comes from an adult with an advanced solid tumor such as melanoma, head and neck, liver or kidney cancer. The sample here was CD4+ or CD8+ T cells sorted from blood, taken in a trial of the OX40 agonist ivuxolimab. The chain employs TRBV28 and TRBJ2-1, with 7 bases identical to TRBD2. CDR3 residues: CASSLAGEPNEQFF. CDR3 sequence (DNA): TGTGCCAGCAGTTTAGCGGGGGAGCCCAATGAGCAGTTCTTC.